These 27 T cell receptor beta chains originate from one sample sequenced in a study of cytomegalovirus exposure and HLA in healthy donors. 60 Vbeta and 13 Jbeta primers were used in PCR. Here immunoSEQ multiplex PCR was the method, and the copy in TCRdb shows in-frame clones only, minus some. The data contain 250,000 to 350,000 clones, 75% to 85% of them singletons. Material for sequencing was PBMCs. The receptors here all came from a girl aged 2 to 10 in good health and CMV-seronegative.

CDR3 region: CASSLSRGSSYNEQFF. The CDR3 bases are TGTGCCAGCTCACTCTCCCGCGGGAGCTCCTACAATGAGCAGTTCTTC. The rearrangement uses TRBV18 and TRBJ2-1; TRBD2 matches 7 bases. The CDR3 covers 16 residues. After removal of 4 bases from V and 0 bases from J, the junction contained 6 bases not matched to a gene. CDR1 and CDR2 from the germline V gene are KGHSH and LQKENI. Using reference TRBV18 and TRBJ2-1 for the parts outside the CDR3, the full variable domain is NAGVMQNPRHLVRRRGQEARLRCSPMKGHSHVYWYRQLPEEGLKFMVYLQKENIIDESGMPKERFSAEFPKEGPSILRIQQVVRGDSAAYFCASSLSRGSSYNEQFFGPGTRLTVL.

The J gene is TRBJ2-7, the V gene TRBV2; D is undetermined. V dropped 8 bases and J dropped 5 bases, with 19 bases sitting between them. The CDR3 length is 14 residues. Germline loops: CDR1 SNHLY, CDR2 FYNNEI. CDR3 amino acids: CASLYVGAIHEQYF. The CDR3 region has the DNA TGTGCCAGCCTTTATGTTGGAGCTATCCACGAGCAGTACTTC.

The table lists this clone with a few counts. The genes are TRBV6-5 and TRBJ1-5, with TRBD1 matching over 10 bases. Trimming cost V 5 bases and J 4 bases; bases outside gene matches: 2. CDR1 is MNHEY, CDR2 SVGAGI, per germline. The CDR3 contains 14 residues. CDR3 coding DNA: TGTGCCAGCAGTGGGGGACAGGGGAATCAGCCCCAGCATTTT. As protein: CASSGGQGNQPQHF.

The genes are TRBV27 and TRBJ1-5, with D maybe TRBD1 (6 bases). Trimming pared 6 bases from V and 0 bases from J, leaving 12 bases between. This CDR3 is built from 15 residues. Germline CDR1 reads MNHEY; CDR2 reads SMNVEV (reference sequence). The CDR3 loop reads CASSDGQYSNQPQHF. CDR3 coding DNA: TGTGCCAGCAGCGATGGACAGTATAGCAATCAGCCCCAGCATTTT.

V and J are TRBV5-6 and TRBJ1-5; no firm D call. The CDR3 runs 14 residues. Trimming left V 3 bases short and J 4 bases short, with 11 bases between. CDR1 and CDR2 from the germline V gene are SGHDT and YYEEEE. CDR3 protein: CASSSTVLNQPQHF. Written as DNA, the CDR3 is TGTGCCAGCAGCTCTACAGTGCTTAATCAGCCCCAGCATTTT. Full variable domain (remainder filled in from reference TRBV5-6 and TRBJ1-5): DAGVTQSPTHLIKTRGQQVTLRCSPKSGHDTVSWYQQALGQGPQFIFQYYEEEERQRGNFPDRFSGHQFPNYSSELNVNALLLGDSALYLCASSSTVLNQPQHFGDGTRLSIL.

A single count supports this clone. Relative to the germline gene, one junction end is altered; a read error may explain this. The rearrangement uses TRBV7-9 and TRBJ2-2, with a tentative D call TRBD2 (6 bases). Germline lookup yields CDR1 SEHNR and CDR2 FQNEAQ (reference sequence). The CDR3 runs to 14 residues. The CDR3 reads CSSGGVANTGELFF. As DNA, the CDR3 is TGTTCCAGCGGAGGGGTGGCGAACACCGGGGAGCTGTTTTTT.

Points on this clone: Other DNA sequences of this sample code for an identical CDR3. This rearrangement joins TRBV19 to TRBJ2-2; tentatively, D is TRBD2 (5 bases). Germline loops: CDR1 LNHDA, CDR2 SQIVND (reference sequence). The V end was cut by 6 bases, the J end by 8 bases, with 7 bases between. The CDR3 runs 11 residues. CDR3 protein: CASSLAGELFF. The CDR3 coding sequence is TGTGCCAGTAGCCTAGCAGGGGAGCTGTTTTTT.

This chain connects TRBV2 to TRBJ2-5, with a tentative D call TRBD2 (5 bases). Trimming left V 3 bases short and J 3 bases short, with 20 bases between. This CDR3 is 17 amino acids long. Germline V gene data show CDR1 as SNHLY and CDR2 as FYNNEI. As DNA, the CDR3 is TGTGCCAGCAGTGACTCAATCACCGGGGTCGTTAAAGAGACCCAGTACTTC. Its protein product is CASSDSITGVVKETQYF.

This chain links TRBV28 with TRBJ1-5, with 8 nucleotides matching TRBD1. The CDR3 is made up of 15 amino acids. V was clipped by 5 bases and J by 3 bases; unmatched bases: 6. CDR1 and CDR2 (germline): MDHEN, SYDVKM. The CDR3 protein is CASSPARGHNQPQHF. CDR3 in DNA: TGTGCCAGCAGTCCCGCCAGGGGGCACAATCAGCCCCAGCATTTT.

The rearrangement joins TRBV27 to TRBJ2-7; 10 bases are a match to TRBD1. V trimming: 5 bases; J trimming: 2 bases; junction bases outside the gene matches: 6. This CDR3 comprises 15 residues. Germline V gene sequence: CDR1 MNHEY, CDR2 SMNVEV (reference sequence). CDR3 sequence: CASSRTGTGAYEQYF. The CDR3 region has the DNA TGTGCCAGCAGTCGTACCGGGACAGGGGCCTACGAGCAGTACTTC.

The rearrangement uses TRBV7-9 and TRBJ2-7; perhaps TRBD2 as D (7 bases). Germline values: CDR1 SEHNR, CDR2 FQNEAQ (reference sequence). Trimming stripped 7 bases from V and 6 bases from J, with 19 bases between. There are 14 residues in the CDR3. CDR3 sequence: CASTPIQGRGEQYF. DNA of the CDR3: TGTGCCAGCACCCCCATTCAGGGGAGGGGCGAGCAGTACTTC.

This clone was detected only a few times. CDR3 protein: CASSLYDTGYEQYF. CDR3 DNA sequence: TGTGCCAGCAGTTTATACGACACCGGTTACGAGCAGTACTTC. The J gene is TRBJ2-7, the V gene TRBV27; D is unclear. The germline V gene encodes CDR1 MNHEY and CDR2 SMNVEV (reference sequence). This CDR3 comprises 14 residues. The V end was cut by 1 base, the J end by 4 bases, with 11 bases between.

The chain has TRBV5-1 and TRBJ2-2, with a weak D call TRBD2 (5 bases). Trimming left V 2 bases short and J 5 bases short, with 7 bases between. Germline V gene sequence: CDR1 SGHRS, CDR2 YFSETQ. The length of the CDR3 is 13 residues. CDR3 amino acids: CASSFGETGELFF. In DNA form, the CDR3 reads TGCGCCAGCAGCTTTGGGGAGACCGGGGAGCTGTTTTTT.

The chain links TRBV6-9 to TRBJ2-7; 8 bases map to TRBD1. This CDR3 has 16 residues. Trimming took 5 bases from V and 3 from J; bases not matched to a gene: 12. Germline assignment: CDR1 MNHGY and CDR2 SVAAGI. CDR3 sequence (DNA): TGTGCCAGCAGTACCGAAAAGACAGGGGTCCTCTACGAGCAGTACTTC. This gives the protein CASSTEKTGVLYEQYF.

This chain uses TRBV2 with TRBJ2-7; D remains unclear. With 6 bases removed from V and 1 base from J, the gap between germline ends came to 4 bases. The CDR3 runs 11 residues. Germline V lookup: CDR1 SNHLY, CDR2 FYNNEI. The CDR3, as DNA: TGTGCCAGCAGGGCTTCCTACGAGCAGTACTTC. As protein: CASRASYEQYF.

This clone was recorded a few times. The chain recombines TRBV2 with TRBJ2-3, with D perhaps matching TRBD2 (6 bases). The CDR3 is made up of 11 amino acids. Germline lookup yields CDR1 SNHLY and CDR2 FYNNEI. The V end was cut by 7 bases, the J end by 4 bases, with 6 bases between. Written as DNA, the CDR3 is TGTGCCAGCAAGCGGGCAGATACGCAGTATTTT. Protein product: CASKRADTQYF.

J is TRBJ1-1 and V is TRBV6-5, with D unresolved. The V end lost 5 bases, the J end lost 5 bases, and 9 bases lay between the germline ends. The CDR3 runs to 12 residues. CDR1 MNHEY and CDR2 SVGAGI come from the germline V gene. The CDR3 loop is CASSPGSTEAFF. The CDR3 DNA reads TGTGCCAGCAGTCCCGGTTCGACTGAAGCTTTCTTT.

The chain links TRBV15 to TRBJ2-7; 8 bases are shared with TRBD2. There are 17 residues in the CDR3. CDR1 is LNHNV and CDR2 is YYDKDF in the germline V gene (reference sequence). Trimming at V came to 3 bases and at J to 4 bases, leaving 14 bases not matched to a gene. CDR3 in amino acids: CATSSLGAAGEEYEQYF. The CDR3, as DNA: TGTGCCACCAGCAGCCTGGGGGCAGCGGGGGAAGAATACGAGCAGTACTTC.

This chain uses TRBV12-5 with TRBJ2-1; 10 bases align to TRBD1. After removal of 6 bases from V and 7 bases from J, the junction contained 9 bases not matched to a gene. CDR3 length: 15 amino acids. Per the germline V gene, CDR1 is LGHNT and CDR2 is FRNRAP. CDR3 DNA: TGTGCTAGTGGCACCCGGGACAGGGGTGTAAATGAGCAGTTCTTC. Its translation: CASGTRDRGVNEQFF.

The chain recombines TRBV18 with TRBJ2-6, with D tentatively TRBD1 (6 bases). Germline V gives CDR1 KGHSH, CDR2 LQKENI. The CDR3 has 18 residues. V dropped 1 base and J dropped 0 bases, with 13 bases sitting between them. CDR3 protein: CASSPLAGADSGANVLTF. The CDR3 DNA follows: TGTGCCAGCTCACCACTGGCAGGGGCGGACTCTGGGGCCAACGTCCTGACTTTC.

This clone is a singleton in its sample. The chain has TRBV28 and TRBJ2-7; the match to TRBD1 covers 8 bases. The J segment lost 2 bases and the V segment lost 1 base, leaving 10 bases of the junction unmatched. The germline V gene encodes CDR1 MDHEN and CDR2 SYDVKM. The length of the CDR3 is 17 residues. Written as DNA, the CDR3 is TGTGCCAGCAGTTTATCCTTTCAGGGGGCCCCGACCTACGAGCAGTACTTC. Its translation: CASSLSFQGAPTYEQYF.

The chain's CDR3 is CASSLLFGTGELFF. In DNA, the CDR3 is TGTGCCAGTAGTCTATTATTCGGCACCGGGGAGCTGTTTTTT. The V and J genes are TRBV19 and TRBJ2-2, with D unresolved. The CDR3 consists of 14 residues. The V end was cut by 5 bases, the J end by 4 bases, with 11 bases between. Germline lookup yields CDR1 LNHDA and CDR2 SQIVND (reference sequence).

The rearrangement uses TRBV6-5 and TRBJ2-5; no clear D. Near its end, the DNA agrees better with TRBJ2-7, so the J call may be wrong. The length of the CDR3 is 15 residues. Per germline, CDR1 MNHEY and CDR2 SVGAGI. The CDR3 DNA is TGTGCCAGCAGTTTGCAGGCGCCTAGCTCCTACGAGCAGTACTTC. As protein: CASSLQAPSSYEQYF.

The V gene is TRBV11-2, the J gene TRBJ1-2; D remains ambiguous. The CDR3 has 14 amino acids. The V gene lost 2 bases and the J gene lost 6 bases, with 13 bases spanning the gap. Germline V gene sequence: CDR1 SGHAT, CDR2 FQNNGV. The CDR3 here is CASSLLWAVDGYTF. As DNA, the CDR3 is TGTGCCAGCAGCTTATTGTGGGCAGTTGATGGCTACACCTTC.

The V gene is TRBV12-5, the J gene TRBJ2-7; 10 bases are a match to TRBD2. CDR1 LGHNT and CDR2 FRNRAP come from the germline V gene. This CDR3 is built from 15 residues. V was pared by 6 bases and J by 7 bases, with 12 bases of the junction left unmatched. The CDR3 nucleotides are TGTGCTAGTGGCAACACAGCGGGAGGGCCTGGAGAGCAGTACTTC. Translated, it gives CASGNTAGGPGEQYF.

The J gene is TRBJ1-4, the V gene TRBV15; no clear D. Germline V gene data show CDR1 as LNHNV and CDR2 as YYDKDF (reference sequence). Trimming took off 1 base at V and 0 bases at J, with 6 bases between the two ends. The CDR3 is made up of 15 amino acids. CDR3 bases: TGTGCCACCAGCAGAGTGGGCGCAACTAATGAAAAACTGTTTTTT. The encoded protein is CATSRVGATNEKLFF.

CDR3 sequence reads: CASSLRGYEQYF. The CDR3 nucleotides are TGTGCCAGCAGCTTAAGAGGGTACGAGCAGTACTTC. The chain links TRBV7-9 to TRBJ2-7; the D gene is possibly TRBD2 (5 bases). V was clipped by 2 bases and J by 4 bases, with 6 bases between them. The CDR3 is 12 amino acids. The germline CDR1 and CDR2 sequences are SEHNR and FQNEAQ (reference sequence).